These 7 T cell receptor beta chains came from one sample sequenced in a study of blood T cells in healthy people across ages. A second PCR of roughly 6 to 12 cycles used a sample-barcoded 5' primer and a J-beta primer mix. TCRdb re-called the 5' RACE reads with MiXCR, one entry per CDR3 protein. The repertoire holds hundreds of thousands of distinct CDR3 sequences, with 55% to 65% as singletons. The sequenced sample consisted of blood. All receptors derive from a young man in good health.

Turning to this clonotype: A much bigger clone sits one base away, suggesting this may be a read error. Written as DNA, the CDR3 is TGTGCCATCAGTGCCGACGACGGCCAAGAGACCCAGTTCTTC. It codes for CAISADDGQETQFF. This rearrangement joins TRBV10-3 to TRBJ2-5; no definite D call. The end of the DNA is better explained by TRBJ2-1, so the J call may be wrong. This CDR3 region has 14 residues. Germline loops: CDR1 ENHRY, CDR2 SYGVKD.

J is TRBJ2-3 and V is TRBV9; 9 bases match TRBD1. This CDR3 contains 14 residues. In germline, CDR1 is SGDLS, CDR2 YYNGEE. V was pared by 4 bases and J by 5 bases, with 5 bases of the junction left unmatched. CDR3 protein: CASSRDREQDTQYF. The CDR3 bases are TGTGCCAGCAGCAGGGACAGGGAGCAAGATACGCAGTATTTT.

This clonotype was detected many times. The V call is TRBV5-1, the J call TRBJ2-1; D not resolved. The CDR3 runs 13 residues. CDR1 is SGHRS and CDR2 is YFSETQ in the germline V gene. Trimming shortened V by 4 bases and J by 3 bases, and 8 bases separated the two germline ends. CDR3 nucleotide sequence: TGCGCCAGCAGCCTCGAGAGCTACAATGAGCAGTTCTTC. As protein: CASSLESYNEQFF.

This clonotype has a handful of counts. The genes are TRBV3-1 and TRBJ2-1; 9 positions match TRBD1. Losses at the gene ends were 4 bases for V and 7 bases for J; bases not matched to a gene: 8. This CDR3 contains 15 residues. CDR1 is LGHDT and CDR2 is YNNKEL in the germline V gene (reference sequence). In nucleotides, the CDR3 is TGTGCCAGCAGCCGTACAGGGGGCGGAGGGAATGAGCAGTTCTTC. Its translation is CASSRTGGGGNEQFF.

The chain carries TRBV7-2 and TRBJ2-2, with 8 bases lining up with TRBD1. V was pared by 5 bases and J by 5 bases, with 7 bases of the junction left unmatched. The CDR3 has 15 residues. The germline V gene encodes CDR1 SGHTA and CDR2 FQGNSA. CDR3 amino acids: CASSRPGQVTGELFF. CDR3 bases: TGTGCCAGCAGCCGGCCGGGACAGGTGACCGGGGAGCTGTTTTTT.

The table lists this clonotype with a few counts. The chain combines TRBV3-1 with TRBJ2-1; TRBD2 agrees at 10 bases. Per germline, CDR1 LGHDT and CDR2 YNNKEL (reference sequence). The CDR3 is 15 residues long. Germline trimming cut 0 bases from V and 11 bases from J; bases unmatched to any gene: 7. CDR3 sequence: CASSQDATAGGQQFF. The CDR3 region has the DNA TGTGCCAGCAGCCAAGATGCGACAGCGGGGGGGCAGCAGTTCTTC.

The J gene is TRBJ1-4, the V gene TRBV29-1; maybe TRBD1 (6 bases). Germline CDR1 SQVTM, CDR2 ANQGSEA. There are 13 residues in the CDR3. Trimming cost V 7 bases and J 4 bases, with 13 bases left between them. The CDR3 reads CSGGTPSNEKLFF. The CDR3 bases are TGCAGCGGTGGGACACCAAGTAATGAAAAACTGTTTTTT.